This T cell receptor beta chain was sequenced in a study of regulatory T cells in long-lasting Graves disease. Time point defined: persistent/refractory GD, antithyroid drugs over 5 years with positive TRAb. With RNA extracted from PBMCs as input, the TCR library was made. As a group, patients came from one endocrinology department in Xi'an, China. The V and J ends lost 5 bases and 7 bases, in that order; junction bases with no gene match: 7. The CDR3 has 13 residues. Germline CDR1 is GTSNPN and CDR2 is SVGIG (reference sequence). Study observations and caveats: Newly diagnosed patients shared about a thousand public clonotypes; persistent patients shared approximately 2,700. Persistent Graves' patients showed less TCR diversity than newly diagnosed patients showed.

At least ten counts were recorded for this clonotype. What it binds is unknown. Assembly of TCR beta libraries relied on iRepertoire HTBI primers together with Arm-PCR of CDR3 regions. TCRdb analysed the multiplex PCR reads with MiXCR anew, one entry per CDR3 protein. Of about 310,000 distinct CDR3 sequences in the sample, roughly 21% were seen once. Sequences were derived from peripheral blood mononuclear cells (PBMCs), sampled when the disease was refractory, from a patient treated with antithyroid drugs. The sequence was obtained from a female donor with Graves disease. The chain couples TRBV30 to TRBJ2-4, with 8 bases identical to TRBD1. The CDR3 region is CAWDGQGLNIQYF. The CDR3 nucleotides are TGTGCCTGGGACGGACAGGGACTGAACATTCAGTACTTC.